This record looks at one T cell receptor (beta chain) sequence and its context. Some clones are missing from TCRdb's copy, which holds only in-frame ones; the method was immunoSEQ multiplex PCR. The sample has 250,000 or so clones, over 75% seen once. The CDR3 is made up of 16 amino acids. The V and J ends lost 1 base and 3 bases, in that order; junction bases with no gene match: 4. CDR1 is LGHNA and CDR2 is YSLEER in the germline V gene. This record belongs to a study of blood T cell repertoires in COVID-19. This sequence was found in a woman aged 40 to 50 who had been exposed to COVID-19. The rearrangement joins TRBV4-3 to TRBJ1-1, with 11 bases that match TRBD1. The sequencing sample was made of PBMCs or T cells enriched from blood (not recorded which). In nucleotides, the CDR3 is TGCGCCAGCAGCCAAGGGACAGGGGGCTGGTACACTGAAGCTTTCTTT. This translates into CASSQGTGGWYTEAFF.